This T cell receptor beta chain derives from a study of cytomegalovirus exposure and HLA in healthy donors. Findings of the study overall: Earlier results showed most TCR beta V segments being productive about 87% or about 30% of the time. One variant, a missense change in DCLRE1C, was linked in a later analysis to TCR beta V- and J-gene trimming.

The PCR had 60 Vbeta and 13 Jbeta primers. Repertoires were generated with immunoSEQ multiplex PCR, while TCRdb's copy carries only in-frame clones and drops some. Among 80,000 or so clones listed, around 82% were seen once. On this clone: Its antigen is as yet unknown.

CDR3 size: 17 residues. Germline assignment: CDR1 KGHSH and CDR2 LQKENI. Trimming cost V 6 bases and J 0 bases, with 18 bases left between them. What was sequenced was PBMCs. The chain recombines TRBV18 with TRBJ1-5; tentatively, D is TRBD1 (5 bases). This receptor was identified in a man aged 40-49 years in good health and CMV-seronegative. Written as DNA, the CDR3 is TGTGCCAGCTCCCCCATTGGAGGGGCGAGTAGCAATCAGCCCCAGCATTTT. Amino acids: CASSPIGGASSNQPQHF.